These T cell receptor beta chains were read from a single sample in a study of T-cell memory formation after mild COVID-19. TCRdb re-derived calls from the 5' RACE reads in MiXCR, one entry per CDR3 protein. The repertoire holds over 150,000 distinct CDR3 sequences, with about 18% as singletons. The sample taken for sequencing was PBMCs or a T cell subset sorted from them (not recorded which). The receptors shown here come from a man aged 18 to 29 who had mild COVID-19 (a few samples of this study predate the infection). Cell type and time point are not known. Both conserved end residues are part of each CDR3. A D gene is named only where the DNA matches it firmly. Only part of the rows carry a size: once, few, many, or a class if the clone is expanded.

cdr3_length,d_call,j_call,clone_size,v_call,cdr3_nt,cdr3_aa
16,-,TRBJ1-5,many,TRBV2,TGTGCCAGCAGTTTTAGTTCAAACCGCGGCAATCAGCCCCAGCATTTT,CASSFSSNRGNQPQHF
15,TRBD2,TRBJ2-3,many,TRBV7-2,TGTGCCAGCAGCTTAGAGTCTACTAGCGCAGATACGCAGTATTTT,CASSLESTSADTQYF
13,-,TRBJ1-1,-,TRBV4-3,TGCGCCAGCAGCCAAGAGACCAACACTGAAGCTTTCTTT,CASSQETNTEAFF
14,-,TRBJ2-5,few,TRBV5-1,TGCGCCAGCAGCGCACAGGGAAGGGAGGAGACCCAGTACTTC,CASSAQGREETQYF
11,-,TRBJ2-3,-,TRBV4-1,TGCGCCAGCAGCCAAGTGGATACGCAGTATTTT,CASSQVDTQYF
12,TRBD2,TRBJ2-5,-,TRBV20-1,TGCAGTGCCAGATCTAGCGGGGAGACCCAGTACTTC,CSARSSGETQYF
14,-,TRBJ2-2,-,TRBV7-2,TGTGCCACCCAGCCGCGGCGGAACACCGGGGAGCTGTTTTTT,CATQPRRNTGELFF
15,-,TRBJ1-3,-,TRBV4-2,TGTGCCAGCAGCGACCGAGGGAGCTCTGGAAACACCATATATTTT,CASSDRGSSGNTIYF
15,-,TRBJ1-4,-,TRBV5-1,TGCGCCAGCAGCTTGACCGTTTTGGGTTTTGGAAAACTGTTTTTT,CASSLTVLGFGKLFF
15,-,TRBJ2-5,-,TRBV11-2,TGTGCCAGCAGCCTTTCGCCGGGGGCCGGGGAGACCCAGTACTTC,CASSLSPGAGETQYF
15,-,TRBJ2-3,few,TRBV2,TGTGCCAGCAGTGAAAGGGGCCTAGGCACAGATACGCAGTATTTT,CASSERGLGTDTQYF
17,-,TRBJ1-1,-,TRBV29-1,TGCAGCGTTATACGCAGGGGCTTCTTGGTAATGAACACTGAAGCTTTCTTT,CSVIRRGFLVMNTEAFF
14,-,TRBJ2-3,many,TRBV11-2,TGTGCCAGCAGCTTAGCCCAGTACACAGATACGCAGTATTTT,CASSLAQYTDTQYF
13,-,TRBJ2-7,-,TRBV18,TGTGCCAGCTCACCGTCAGGGGTGGACGAGCAGTACTTC,CASSPSGVDEQYF
13,-,TRBJ2-7,-,TRBV7-3,TGTGCCAGCAGCTTAACCCCTGGTCACCGCAAGTACTTC,CASSLTPGHRKYF
13,-,TRBJ1-2,few,TRBV5-1,TGCGCCAGCAGCTTTAACCAGCCCTATGGCTACACCTTC,CASSFNQPYGYTF
12,-,TRBJ1-2,many,TRBV19,TGTGCCAGTAGTCCAGAAGCCTATGGCTACACCTTC,CASSPEAYGYTF
11,-,TRBJ2-3,few,TRBV7-2,TGTGCCAGCAGCTTGCAACGTACGCAGTATTTT,CASSLQRTQYF
17,TRBD2,TRBJ2-3,once,TRBV28,TGTGCCAGCAGTCCCCTCTGGAAAGCGGGGGGCACAGATACGCAGTATTTT,CASSPLWKAGGTDTQYF
16,TRBD2,TRBJ2-3,once,TRBV18,TGTGCCAGCTCTTCTTTCGGGGGGGGCATCACAGATACGCAGTATTTT,CASSSFGGGITDTQYF
13,-,TRBJ1-1,-,TRBV7-8,TGTGCCAGTGGGGCGGCGGGGAAGCTTGAAGCTTTCTTT,CASGAAGKLEAFF
14,-,TRBJ1-1,few,TRBV6-6,TGTGCCTCCCAGGTCGGGGGGGGGGACACTGAAGCTTTCTTT,CASQVGGGDTEAFF
14,-,TRBJ2-3,many,TRBV7-9,TGTGCCAGCAGCGTCGGGGGGCCCTCAGATACGCAGTATTTT,CASSVGGPSDTQYF
13,TRBD2,TRBJ2-1,few,TRBV6-2/TRBV6-3,TGTGCCACCCTAGCGGGGGCGAACAATGAGCAGTTCTTC,CATLAGANNEQFF
15,-,TRBJ1-2,-,TRBV5-5,TGTGCCAGCAGCTTGGGACTCCGATTGGGGTATGGCTACACCTTC,CASSLGLRLGYGYTF
12,TRBD1,TRBJ1-2,many,TRBV6-2/TRBV6-3,TGTGCCAGCAGCCGGGACAGCTATGGCTACACCTTC,CASSRDSYGYTF
16,-,TRBJ1-3,-,TRBV5-1,TGCGCCAGCAGCTTGGTCGCCGGCCCCTCTGGAAACACCATATATTTT,CASSLVAGPSGNTIYF
17,-,TRBJ1-2,-,TRBV7-9,TGTGCCAGCAGCTCGTATAGCGGGACAAAACTAGACTATGGCTACACCTTC,CASSSYSGTKLDYGYTF
14,-,TRBJ2-3,few,TRBV3-1,TGTGCCAGCAGCCAAGTTCCAGCCTCAGATACGCAGTATTTT,CASSQVPASDTQYF
17,-,TRBJ1-6,-,TRBV5-1,TGCGCCAGCAAGACCTCATTCGACAGTCGCTATAATTCACCCCTCCACTTT,CASKTSFDSRYNSPLHF
14,-,TRBJ2-3,few,TRBV6-2/TRBV6-3,TGTGCCAGCAGTTTGGTGGGGGGACGAGATACGCAGTATTTT,CASSLVGGRDTQYF
11,-,TRBJ1-2,many,TRBV12-3/TRBV12-4,TGTGCCAGCAGCCAGGGGTTTAGCTACACCTTC,CASSQGFSYTF
15,-,TRBJ1-2,-,TRBV7-2,TGTGCCAGCAGCGGAGGGACGGTTTCTAACTATGGCTACACCTTC,CASSGGTVSNYGYTF
14,TRBD1,TRBJ1-1,-,TRBV12-3/TRBV12-4,TGTGCCAGCAGTTCACAGGGGGTCGGCACTGAAGCTTTCTTT,CASSSQGVGTEAFF
13,-,TRBJ1-4,-,TRBV7-8,TGTGCCAGCAGCTCCGGGGAGGTGGGGCGCCTGTTTTTT,CASSSGEVGRLFF
15,TRBD2,TRBJ2-3,-,TRBV2,TGTGCCAGCAGTGATCTAGCGGGGGGGACAGATACGCAGTATTTT,CASSDLAGGTDTQYF
15,-,TRBJ1-3,-,TRBV2,TGTGCCAGCTTTCCTGAAGCCATCTCTGGAAACACCATATATTTT,CASFPEAISGNTIYF
14,TRBD2,TRBJ2-1,many,TRBV20-1,TGCAGTGCCCTCGGCGGGGGAGGCCACAATGAGCAGTTCTTC,CSALGGGGHNEQFF
15,-,TRBJ2-2,many,TRBV12-3/TRBV12-4,TGTGCCAGCAGTTGGACCGTAGGGATCACCGGGGAGCTGTTTTTT,CASSWTVGITGELFF
16,TRBD2,TRBJ2-1,few,TRBV5-4,TGTGCCAGCAGCGACCGAAGCGGGGGGGACTACAATGAGCAGTTCTTC,CASSDRSGGDYNEQFF
15,-,TRBJ2-7,few,TRBV7-2,TGTGCCAGCAGCTCCCAGGAGACCCTCTCCTACGAGCAGTACTTC,CASSSQETLSYEQYF
16,-,TRBJ2-1,-,TRBV4-2,TGTGCCAGCAGCAAAGATGCGGGACTGTCCCTCCATGAGCAGTTCTTC,CASSKDAGLSLHEQFF
15,TRBD1,TRBJ1-6,-,TRBV2,TGTGCCAGCAAGGTGTACGAGGGGGCGAGTTCACCCCTCCACTTT,CASKVYEGASSPLHF
13,TRBD2,TRBJ2-3,-,TRBV19,TGTGCCAGCACGACTAGCGGGGTTGATACGCAGTATTTT,CASTTSGVDTQYF
12,-,TRBJ2-1,many,TRBV5-1,TGCGCCAGCAGCTTGACAGGCTGGGGGCAGTTCTTC,CASSLTGWGQFF